The 6 T cell receptor beta chains listed next were all sequenced from one sample in a study of cytomegalovirus exposure and HLA in healthy donors. Primers: 60 Vbeta forward and 13 Jbeta reverse. Repertoires were generated with immunoSEQ multiplex PCR, while TCRdb's copy carries only in-frame clones and drops some. The data show under 300,000 clones, about 66% seen once. The sample comprised PBMCs. These receptors all stem from a female donor in good health and CMV-seronegative.

This clone was seen only a few times. The same CDR3 arises from other DNA sequences in this sample as well. V usage is TRBV5-1 and J usage is TRBJ2-7, with 10 bases lining up with TRBD2. This CDR3 has 16 residues. The germline CDR1 and CDR2 sequences are SGHRS and YFSETQ. With 0 bases clipped from V and 3 bases from J, the junction kept 6 bases outside the gene matches. The CDR3 nucleotides read TGCGCCAGCAGCTTGGGGGTCGGACTAGCGGTCTACGAGCAGTACTTC. As protein: CASSLGVGLAVYEQYF.

The CDR3 DNA reads as TGTGCCAGCAGTTTTGGGGGCAACTATGGCTACACCTTC. This translates into CASSFGGNYGYTF. The V call is TRBV6-6, the J call TRBJ1-2; possible D gene TRBD1, 6 bases. With 4 bases removed from V and 2 bases from J, the gap between germline ends came to 8 bases. The CDR3 sequence is 13 residues long. Germline V gives CDR1 MNHNY, CDR2 SVGAGI (reference sequence).

The V and J genes are TRBV4-1 and TRBJ2-3, with D tentatively TRBD2 (5 bases). The CDR3 is 14 amino acids. With 5 bases removed from V and 4 bases from J, the gap between germline ends came to 13 bases. Germline assignment: CDR1 MGHRA and CDR2 YSYEKL. In nucleotides, the CDR3 is TGCGCCAGCAGCTTGGCGGGTCAGGCAGATACGCAGTATTTT. It encodes CASSLAGQADTQYF.

The chain's CDR3 is CASSLGQGWSNQPQHF. The DNA of the CDR3 is TGTGCCAGCAGCTTGGGGCAGGGCTGGAGCAATCAGCCCCAGCATTTT. V gene TRBV5-5 combines with J gene TRBJ1-5; weak D call: TRBD1 (5 bases). The CDR3 loop spans 16 amino acids. Germline CDR1 SGHKS, CDR2 YYEKEE (reference sequence). Trimming took off 0 bases at V and 1 base at J, with 11 bases between the two ends.

The sample holds a few counts of this clone. The rearrangement links TRBV4-1 to TRBJ2-5, with D possibly being TRBD2 (6 bases). Near its end, the DNA agrees better with TRBJ2-7, so the J call may be wrong. Germline V gene sequence: CDR1 MGHRA, CDR2 YSYEKL. This CDR3 contains 15 residues. This CDR3 reads CASSQAAEGSYEQYF. DNA of the CDR3: TGCGCCAGCAGCCAAGCGGCGGAGGGTTCCTACGAGCAGTACTTC.

Only a few counts were recorded for this clone. V gene TRBV6-1 combines with J gene TRBJ2-3, with TRBD2 as a possible D gene (5 bases). Germline lookup yields CDR1 MNHNS and CDR2 SASEGT. V was pared by 6 bases and J by 3 bases, with 13 bases between. The CDR3 runs to 14 residues. CDR3 bases: TGTGCCAGCAGCTTACTAGTGGTTACAGATACGCAGTATTTT. Protein sequence: CASSLLVVTDTQYF.